Sequencing of this TCR beta chain was carried out in a study of graft-versus-host responses after intestinal transplantation. Study as a whole: Anti-thymocyte globulin induction, then tacrolimus and steroids for around 3 years, went to all recipients.

In the case of this clone: The target antigen is unknown.

Study-level points and caveats: Peak GvH clone levels in circulation were associated with early post-transplant HvG declines. Marrow from the recipient contained GvH clones, some of which had appeared first in ileum or blood.

Assay: immunoSEQ multiplex PCR; the TCRdb copy retains only in-frame clones and omits some. The data contain about 94,000 clones, 75% to 95% of them seen just once; the ten biggest clones take up approximately 0.5%. CDR3 length equals 16 residues. J lost 0 bases, V lost 0 bases, and 2 bases had no gene match. The germline V gene encodes CDR1 SGHKS and CDR2 YYEKEE (reference sequence). V is TRBV5-5 and J is TRBJ2-2; 7 nucleotides line up with TRBD2. This TCR derives from a human donor who received an intestinal transplant. Sequenced here: unstimulated CD8+ T cells sorted from spleen or lymph node cells, sampled before intestinal transplant. CDR3 sequence reads: CASSLVAGANTGELFF. As DNA, the CDR3 is TGTGCCAGCAGCTTGGTCGCGGGGGCGAACACCGGGGAGCTGTTTTTT. Together with reference TRBV5-5 and TRBJ2-2, the CDR3 gives the full variable domain: DAGVTQSPTHLIKTRGQQVTLRCSPISGHKSVSWYQQVLGQGPQFIFQYYEKEERGRGNFPDRFSARQFPNYSSELNVNALLLGDSALYLCASSLVAGANTGELFFGEGSRLTVL.